What follows are 5 T cell receptor beta chains derived from one specimen sequenced in a study of blood T cell repertoires in COVID-19. Sequencing was performed with immunoSEQ multiplex PCR; in TCRdb, only in-frame clones are kept and a portion is missing. Here the sample spans around 280,000 clones, roughly nine tenths being singletons. Sequences were obtained from PBMCs or T cells enriched from blood (not recorded which). All receptors come from a middle-aged woman who had recovered from COVID-19.

This clone was picked up one time. This sequence joins TRBV7-2 and TRBJ2-3, with D unresolved. The CDR3 consists of 12 residues. V lost 6 bases and J 2 bases, leaving 6 bases between the germline ends. Germline V gives CDR1 SGHTA, CDR2 FQGNSA. The CDR3 nucleotides read TGTGCCAGCAGACTAATCACAGATACGCAGTATTTT. Residues: CASRLITDTQYF.

V is TRBV7-9 and J is TRBJ2-7; a weak D match, TRBD1 (5 bases). The CDR3 covers 12 residues. V lost 4 bases and J lost 4, with 8 bases in between. Germline V gene lookup returns CDR1 SEHNR and CDR2 FQNEAQ (reference sequence). CDR3 in DNA: TGTGCCAGCAGCTCCAGGGCGTACGAGCAGTACTTC. This encodes CASSSRAYEQYF.

The V and J genes are TRBV21-1 and TRBJ1-6. TRBV21-1 is assigned pseudogene status. The CDR3 totals 21 residues. CDR3 sequence reads: CASSKAPGVLTWSSYNSPLHF. CDR3 DNA sequence: TGTGCCAGCAGCAAAGCCCCGGGGGTCCTGACGTGGAGCTCCTATAATTCACCCCTCCACTTT.

This clone has only a few counts. The V and J genes are TRBV5-4 and TRBJ1-2; possibly TRBD1 for D (5 bases). This CDR3 spans 14 amino acids. V lost 1 base to trimming and J lost 7 bases, with 14 bases between them. Germline-derived CDR1 and CDR2 are SGHNT and YYREEE (reference sequence). CDR3 residues: CASSLQGGNGGYTF. In DNA, the CDR3 is TGTGCCAGCAGCTTGCAGGGAGGGAACGGTGGCTACACCTTC.

The chain employs TRBV6-1 and TRBJ2-6, with D possibly matching TRBD1 (6 bases). Germline V gene lookup returns CDR1 MNHNS and CDR2 SASEGT. The CDR3 contains 17 residues. V lost 4 bases, J lost 0 bases, and 13 bases lay in between. Written as DNA, the CDR3 is TGTGCCAGCAGTGCGGGACACGGAAACTCTGGGGCCAACGTCCTGACTTTC. It translates to CASSAGHGNSGANVLTF.